The subject of this entry is one TCR beta chain. The data were obtained in a study of T cell responses to AZD1222 COVID-19 vaccine. Repertoires were generated with immunoSEQ multiplex PCR, while TCRdb's copy carries only in-frame clones and drops some. In the table there are approximately 150,000 clones, 94% of which are singletons. Deletions cut 2 bases from V and 4 bases from J, with 14 bases between. The length of the CDR3 is 16 residues. The germline gives CDR1 SGHNT, CDR2 YENEEA. This sequence joins TRBV11-3 and TRBJ2-2; TRBD1 is a possible D gene (6 bases). The TCR sequence derives from an adult in good health. This material consisted of peripheral blood, taken on day 0 of AZD1222 vaccination. The CDR3: CASSLTGSSGTGELFF. CDR3 DNA: TGTGCCAGCAGCTTAACAGGGTCTTCGGGCACCGGGGAGCTGTTTTTT.